The sequence of this T cell receptor beta chain was determined in a study of cytomegalovirus exposure and HLA in healthy donors. Study-wide results and caveats: Some TCR beta chains (more than 150 of them) were listed as cytomegalovirus-associated. A link between a missense DCLRE1C variant and TCR beta V- and J-gene trimming emerged from a later analysis.

The germline V gene encodes CDR1 SGHTA and CDR2 FQGTGA. V shed 10 bases and J 2 bases; nucleotides not matched to a gene: 4. The CDR3 runs to 13 residues. Details on this clone: Its antigen is not known.

Primers included in the PCR were 60 Vbeta and 13 Jbeta primers. Here immunoSEQ multiplex PCR was the method, and the copy in TCRdb shows in-frame clones only, minus some. The sample has roughly 35,000 clones; roughly 50% are singletons. Sequencing was done on a sample of PBMCs. The chain carries TRBV7-3 and TRBJ2-1; 8 positions agree with TRBD1. This TCR came from a woman between 40 and 55 years old in good health and CMV-seropositive. CDR3 sequence reads: CATGTGAYNEQFF. CDR3 DNA sequence: TGTGCCACCGGGACAGGAGCCTACAATGAGCAGTTCTTC.